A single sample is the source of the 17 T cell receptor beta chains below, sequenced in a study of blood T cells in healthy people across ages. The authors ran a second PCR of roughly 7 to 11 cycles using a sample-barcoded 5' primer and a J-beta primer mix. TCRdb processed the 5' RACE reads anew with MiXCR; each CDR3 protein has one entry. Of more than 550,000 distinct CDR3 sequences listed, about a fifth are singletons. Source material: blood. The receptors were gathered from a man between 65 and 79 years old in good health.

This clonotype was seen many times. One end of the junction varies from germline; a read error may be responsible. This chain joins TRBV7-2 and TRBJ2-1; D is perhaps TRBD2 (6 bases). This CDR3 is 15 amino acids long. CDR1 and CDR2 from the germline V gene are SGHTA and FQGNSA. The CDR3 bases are TGTGCCAGCAGCATTACGGGGGTAGCCTACAATGAGCAGTTTTTC. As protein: CASSITGVAYNEQFF.

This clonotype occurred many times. The CDR3 loop reads CASSRTGNEQFF. CDR3 nucleotide sequence: TGTGCCAGCAGCCGGACCGGGAATGAGCAGTTCTTC. This chain links TRBV3-1 with TRBJ2-1; unclear D gene. The CDR3 covers 12 residues. Trimming pared 4 bases from V and 7 bases from J, leaving 8 bases between. Germline lookup yields CDR1 LGHDT and CDR2 YNNKEL (reference sequence).

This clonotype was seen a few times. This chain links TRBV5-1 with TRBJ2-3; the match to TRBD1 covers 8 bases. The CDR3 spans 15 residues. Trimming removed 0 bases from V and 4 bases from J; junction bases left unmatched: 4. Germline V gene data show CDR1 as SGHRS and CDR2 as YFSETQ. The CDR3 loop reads CASSLEGQGADTQYF. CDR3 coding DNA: TGCGCCAGCAGCTTGGAAGGACAGGGAGCAGATACGCAGTATTTT.

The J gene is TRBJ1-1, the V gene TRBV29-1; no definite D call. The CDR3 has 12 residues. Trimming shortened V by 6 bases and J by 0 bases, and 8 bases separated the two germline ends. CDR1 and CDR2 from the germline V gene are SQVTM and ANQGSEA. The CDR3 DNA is TGCAGCGTAGGAGTAATGAACACTGAAGCTTTCTTT. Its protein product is CSVGVMNTEAFF.

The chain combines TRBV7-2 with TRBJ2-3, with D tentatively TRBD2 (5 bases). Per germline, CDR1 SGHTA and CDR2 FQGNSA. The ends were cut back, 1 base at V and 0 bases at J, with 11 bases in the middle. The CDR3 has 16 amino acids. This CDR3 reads CASSLVGDVSTDTQYF. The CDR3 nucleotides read TGTGCCAGCAGCTTAGTGGGAGACGTAAGCACAGATACGCAGTATTTT. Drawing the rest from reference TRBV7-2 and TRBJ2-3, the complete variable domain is GAGVSQSPSNKVTEKGKDVELRCDPISGHTALYWYRQSLGQGLEFLIYFQGNSAPDKSGLPSDRFSAERTGGSVSTLTIQRTQQEDSAVYLCASSLVGDVSTDTQYFGPGTRLTVL.

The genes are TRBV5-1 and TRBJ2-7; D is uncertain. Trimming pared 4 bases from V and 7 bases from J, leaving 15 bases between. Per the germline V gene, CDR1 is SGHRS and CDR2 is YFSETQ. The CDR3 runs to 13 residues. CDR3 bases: TGCGCCAGCAGCCCCGACCCTTTGGGTGAGCAGTACTTC. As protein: CASSPDPLGEQYF.

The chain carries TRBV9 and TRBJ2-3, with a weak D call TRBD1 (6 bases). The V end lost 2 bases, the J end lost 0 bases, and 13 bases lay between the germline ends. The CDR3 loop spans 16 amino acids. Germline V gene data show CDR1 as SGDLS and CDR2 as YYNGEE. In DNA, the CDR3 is TGTGCCAGCAGCGTTTACCGGGACAAAAGCACAGATACGCAGTATTTT. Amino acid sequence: CASSVYRDKSTDTQYF.

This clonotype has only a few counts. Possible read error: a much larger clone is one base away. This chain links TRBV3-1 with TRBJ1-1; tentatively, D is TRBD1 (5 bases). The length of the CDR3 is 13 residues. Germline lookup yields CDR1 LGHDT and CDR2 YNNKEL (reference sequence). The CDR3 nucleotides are TGTGCCAGCAGGGGACGGGGGAACACTGAAGCTTCCTTT. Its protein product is CASRGRGNTEASF.

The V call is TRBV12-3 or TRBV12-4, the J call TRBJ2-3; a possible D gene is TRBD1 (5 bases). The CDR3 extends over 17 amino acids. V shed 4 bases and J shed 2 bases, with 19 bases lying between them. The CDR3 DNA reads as TGTGCCAGCAGTTCAGAAGCAGGGTTTGTTTCCACAGATACGCAGTATTTT. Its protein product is CASSSEAGFVSTDTQYF.

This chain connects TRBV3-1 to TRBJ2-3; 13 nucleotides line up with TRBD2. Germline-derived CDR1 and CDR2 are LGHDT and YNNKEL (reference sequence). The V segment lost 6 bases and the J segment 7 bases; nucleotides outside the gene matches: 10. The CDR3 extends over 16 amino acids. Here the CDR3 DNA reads TGTGCCAGCAGTCCTCTACTAGCGGGAGGGCGGTATACGCAGTATTTT. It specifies CASSPLLAGGRYTQYF.

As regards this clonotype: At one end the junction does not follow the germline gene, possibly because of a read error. CDR3 sequence (DNA): TGCGCCAGCAGCTTGGGACAGGGGGACAATGGGCAGTTCTTC. Translated: CASSLGQGDNGQFF. The V gene is TRBV5-1, the J gene TRBJ2-5; TRBD1 agrees at 9 bases. The last part of the DNA fits TRBJ2-1 better; the J call may be wrong. Looked up from germline, CDR1 is SGHRS and CDR2 is YFSETQ. This CDR3 comprises 14 residues.

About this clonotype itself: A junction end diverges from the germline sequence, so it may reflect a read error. The CDR3, as DNA: TGTGCCAGCAGCTTTGAGGACCCACTCACAGGTACGCAGTATTTT. Amino acids: CASSFEDPLTGTQYF. The chain recombines TRBV5-5 with TRBJ2-3; D might be TRBD1 (5 bases). Germline CDR1 and CDR2: SGHKS and YYEKEE (reference sequence). The CDR3 totals 15 residues.

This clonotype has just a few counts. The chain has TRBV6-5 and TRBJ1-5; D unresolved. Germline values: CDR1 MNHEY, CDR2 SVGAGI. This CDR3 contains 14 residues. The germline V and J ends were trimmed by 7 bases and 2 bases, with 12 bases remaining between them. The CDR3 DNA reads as TGTGCCAGCAAGGCCCCGGGTGGCAATCAGCCCCAGCATTTT. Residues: CASKAPGGNQPQHF.

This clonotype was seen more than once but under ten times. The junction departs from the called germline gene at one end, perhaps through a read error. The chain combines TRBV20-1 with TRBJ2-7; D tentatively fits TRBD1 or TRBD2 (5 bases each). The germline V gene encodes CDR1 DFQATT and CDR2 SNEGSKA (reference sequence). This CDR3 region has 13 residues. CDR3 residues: CSDRSSSWGEQYF. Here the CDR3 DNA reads TGCAGTGATAGAAGTAGCTCCTGGGGGGAGCAGTACTTC.

The CDR3 DNA follows: TGCAGTGCCCCATCAGACTATAGCGGGAGCTACGAAGAGACCCAGTACTTC. This gives the protein CSAPSDYSGSYEETQYF. The J gene is TRBJ2-5, the V gene TRBV20-1; TRBD2 matches at 9 bases. Germline V CDR1 and CDR2: DFQATT, SNEGSKA (reference sequence). V lost 6 bases, J lost 3 bases, and 17 bases stayed unmatched. This CDR3 comprises 17 residues.

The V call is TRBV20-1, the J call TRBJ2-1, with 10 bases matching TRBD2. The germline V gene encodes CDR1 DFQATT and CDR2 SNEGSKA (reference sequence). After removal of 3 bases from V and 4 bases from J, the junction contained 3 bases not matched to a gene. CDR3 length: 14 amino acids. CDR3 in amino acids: CSASGLAVYNEQFF. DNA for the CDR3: TGCAGTGCTAGCGGACTAGCGGTTTACAATGAGCAGTTCTTC.

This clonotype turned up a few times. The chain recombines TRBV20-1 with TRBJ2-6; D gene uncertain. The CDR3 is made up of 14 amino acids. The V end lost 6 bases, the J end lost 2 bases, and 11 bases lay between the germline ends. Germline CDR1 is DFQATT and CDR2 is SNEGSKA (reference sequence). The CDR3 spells CSAEALAGANVLTF. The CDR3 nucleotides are TGCAGTGCCGAGGCGTTAGCTGGGGCCAACGTCCTGACTTTC.